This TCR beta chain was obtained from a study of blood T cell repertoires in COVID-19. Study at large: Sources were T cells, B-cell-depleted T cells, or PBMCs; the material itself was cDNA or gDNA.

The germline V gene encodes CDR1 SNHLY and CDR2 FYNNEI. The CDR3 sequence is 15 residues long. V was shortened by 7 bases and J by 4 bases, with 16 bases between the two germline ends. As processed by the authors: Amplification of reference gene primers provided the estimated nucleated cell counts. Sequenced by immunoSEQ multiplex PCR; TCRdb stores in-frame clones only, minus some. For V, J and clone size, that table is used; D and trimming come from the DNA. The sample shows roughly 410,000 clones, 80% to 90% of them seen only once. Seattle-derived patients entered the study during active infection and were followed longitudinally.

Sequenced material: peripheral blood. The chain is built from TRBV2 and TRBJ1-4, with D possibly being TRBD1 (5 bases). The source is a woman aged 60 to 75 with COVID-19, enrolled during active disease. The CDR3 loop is CASNPLGGNNEKLFF. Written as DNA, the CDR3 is TGTGCCAGCAATCCCCTGGGGGGGAATAATGAAAAACTGTTTTTT. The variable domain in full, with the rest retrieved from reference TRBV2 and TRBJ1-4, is EPEVTQTPSHQVTQMGQEVILRCVPISNHLYFYWYRQILGQKVEFLVSFYNNEISEKSEIFDDQFSVERPDGSNFTLKIRSTKLEDSAMYFCASNPLGGNNEKLFFGSGTQLSVL.